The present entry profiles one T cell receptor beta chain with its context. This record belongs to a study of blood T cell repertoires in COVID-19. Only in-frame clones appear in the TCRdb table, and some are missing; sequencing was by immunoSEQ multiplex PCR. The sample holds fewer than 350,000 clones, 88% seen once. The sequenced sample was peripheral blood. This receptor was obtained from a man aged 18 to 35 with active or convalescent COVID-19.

The CDR3 bases are TGTGCCAGTAGCTCCGGGACAGGGCGTTTTGCTGAAGCTTTCTTT. The encoded protein is CASSSGTGRFAEAFF. The V gene is TRBV19, the J gene TRBJ1-1; 9 nucleotides line up with TRBD1. The CDR3 loop spans 15 amino acids. Trimming took 6 bases from V and 6 from J; bases not matched to a gene: 11. The germline gives CDR1 LNHDA, CDR2 SQIVND (reference sequence).